This TCR beta chain emerged from a study of regulatory T cells in long-lasting Graves disease. The CDR3 runs to 15 residues. CDR1 and CDR2 (germline): ENHRY, SYGVKD. Trimming took off 2 bases at V and 10 bases at J, with 15 bases between the two ends. The authors built TCR beta libraries using iRepertoire HTBI primers and Arm-PCR of CDR3 regions. MiXCR was run by TCRdb on the multiplex PCR reads, yielding one entry per CDR3 protein. The data show approximately 360,000 distinct CDR3 sequences, about 23% seen once. Specified time point: persistent/refractory GD, antithyroid drugs over 5 years with positive TRAb. Isolated PBMC RNA provided the starting material for the TCR library.

The sequence was collected from a woman in her thirties or forties with Graves disease. This sample comprised peripheral blood mononuclear cells (PBMCs), obtained when the disease was refractory, from a patient treated with antithyroid drugs. The chain uses TRBV10-3 and TRBJ1-6; a possible D gene is TRBD1 (5 bases). The CDR3 is CAISELQGMASPLHF. The CDR3 region has the DNA TGTGCCATCAGTGAGCTGCAGGGTATGGCCTCACCCCTCCACTTT.